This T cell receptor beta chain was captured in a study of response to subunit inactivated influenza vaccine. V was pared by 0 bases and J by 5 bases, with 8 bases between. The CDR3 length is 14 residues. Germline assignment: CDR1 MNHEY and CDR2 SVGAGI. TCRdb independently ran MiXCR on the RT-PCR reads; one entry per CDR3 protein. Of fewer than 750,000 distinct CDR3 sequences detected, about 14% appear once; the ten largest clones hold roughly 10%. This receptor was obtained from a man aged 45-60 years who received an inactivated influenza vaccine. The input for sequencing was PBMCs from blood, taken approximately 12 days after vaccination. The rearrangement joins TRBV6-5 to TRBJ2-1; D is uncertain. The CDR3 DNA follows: TGTGCCAGCAGTTACTCCCGCAGAGACAATGAGCAGTTCTTC. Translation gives CASSYSRRDNEQFF.